Listed here are 25 T cell receptor beta chains from one sample, sequenced in a study of human T cells and chemical hapten exposure. The study's library attached unique molecular identifiers to single cDNA molecules. Each CDR3 protein is one row after TCRdb ran MiXCR on the reads. The repertoire holds some 2,500 distinct CDR3 sequences, with around 50% as singletons. Treatment given: therapeutic diphenylcyclopropenone sensitization with weekly scalp DPC. The sample here was whole blood, taken before DPC sensitization or 2, 6, or about 24 weeks after (not recorded which). These receptors all stem from an adult with alopecia areata. Some clones in this sample may be carry-over from other donors' samples. This table probably holds off-target reads from a library built for another chain.

The V call is TRBV6-1, the J call TRBJ2-3; a possible D gene is TRBD2 (6 bases). The CDR3 contains 14 residues. The germline gives CDR1 MNHNS, CDR2 SASEGT. V lost 8 bases to trimming and J lost 1 base, with 13 bases between them. In DNA form, the CDR3 reads TGTGCCAGCTCAGGGCGACTAGGCACAGATACGCAGTATTTT. Translation gives CASSGRLGTDTQYF.

This clonotype was detected only a few times. The chain is built from TRBV2 and TRBJ2-5; TRBD2 matches at 10 bases. CDR1 is SNHLY, CDR2 FYNNEI, per germline. CDR3 length equals 13 residues. With 6 bases clipped from V and 3 bases from J, the junction kept 1 base outside the gene matches. Here the CDR3 reads CASRSGREETQYF. CDR3 sequence (DNA): TGTGCCAGCAGGAGCGGGAGGGAAGAGACCCAGTACTTC.

This clonotype turned up a few times. V and J are TRBV11-2 and TRBJ2-7; 8 bases agree with TRBD2. This CDR3 spans 18 amino acids. The ends lost 5 bases at V and 2 bases at J; junction bases unmatched: 17. Germline CDR1 is SGHAT and CDR2 is FQNNGV. This CDR3 is CASSPRDSGMLNTYEQYF. CDR3 DNA: TGTGCCAGCAGCCCTCGTGATAGCGGGATGCTAAATACCTACGAGCAGTACTTC.

The V and J genes are TRBV7-2 and TRBJ2-5, with a tentative D call TRBD2 (5 bases). The CDR3 runs 15 residues. The ends were cut back, 5 bases at V and 2 bases at J, with 15 bases in the middle. Germline-derived CDR1 and CDR2 are SGHTA and FQGNSA. CDR3 loop: CASSRATGSQETQYF. The DNA for the CDR3 is TGTGCCAGCAGCCGGGCCACGGGGTCTCAAGAGACCCAGTACTTC. Combining the CDR3 with reference TRBV7-2 and TRBJ2-5 gives the whole variable domain GAGVSQSPSNKVTEKGKDVELRCDPISGHTALYWYRQSLGQGLEFLIYFQGNSAPDKSGLPSDRFSAERTGGSVSTLTIQRTQQEDSAVYLCASSRATGSQETQYFGPGTRLLVL.

This clonotype has just a few counts. The V and J genes are TRBV1 and TRBJ2-3; the listed D gene, TRBD2, was not tested against the DNA. TRBV1 is noted as a pseudogene. This CDR3 is built from 17 residues. CDR3 sequence reads: CTSSQVPSGRATDTQYF. CDR3 DNA sequence: TGCACCAGCAGCCAGGTCCCTAGCGGGAGGGCCACAGATACGCAGTATTTT.

This clonotype appeared a few times. The CDR3: CSASVVSSGITDTQYF. The CDR3 DNA follows: TGCAGTGCTAGTGTAGTGTCTAGCGGGATCACAGATACGCAGTATTTT. This chain uses TRBV20-1 with TRBJ2-3; 9 nucleotides match TRBD2. The junction had 9 bases not matched to a gene; V was cut back by 3 bases and J by 2 bases. Germline CDR1 reads DFQATT; CDR2 reads SNEGSKA (reference sequence). The CDR3 extends over 16 amino acids.

This clonotype was seen a handful of times. The V call is TRBV27, the J call TRBJ2-3; D remains unclear. V gave up 2 bases and J gave up 3 bases, with 9 bases separating them. Looked up from germline, CDR1 is MNHEY and CDR2 is SMNVEV (reference sequence). The CDR3 consists of 14 residues. Here the CDR3 reads CASSLRPNTDTQYF. Here the CDR3 DNA reads TGTGCCAGCAGTTTAAGACCCAATACAGATACGCAGTATTTT.

V gene TRBV7-2 combines with J gene TRBJ2-7; a weak D match, TRBD2 (6 bases). This CDR3 is 16 amino acids long. V was pared by 2 bases and J by 4 bases, with 18 bases between. Germline V gene sequence: CDR1 SGHTA, CDR2 FQGNSA. In DNA, the CDR3 is TGTGCCAGCAGCTTAAGGGAGGTGGAGGGCCAGTACGAGCAGTACTTC. It translates to CASSLREVEGQYEQYF.

The chain is built from TRBV5-5 and TRBJ2-1; D gene unclear. Trimming stripped 0 bases from V and 0 bases from J, with 10 bases between. The CDR3 spans 16 residues. Germline loops: CDR1 SGHKS, CDR2 YYEKEE (reference sequence). This chain's CDR3 is CASSLVWALSYNEQFF. In nucleotides, the CDR3 is TGTGCCAGCAGCTTGGTTTGGGCCCTCTCCTACAATGAGCAGTTCTTC.

V gene TRBV10-3 combines with J gene TRBJ2-7; possibly TRBD1 for D (5 bases). V lost 6 bases and J lost 0, with 12 bases in between. The CDR3 spans 14 residues. The V gene's germline CDR1 is ENHRY and CDR2 SYGVKD. In DNA, the CDR3 is TGTGCCATCAGGGACGACAGAAGCTCCTACGAGCAGTACTTC. This encodes CAIRDDRSSYEQYF.

This clonotype was seen more than once but under ten times. The rearrangement joins TRBV5-6 to TRBJ1-1; 7 nucleotides align to TRBD1. This CDR3 spans 14 amino acids. With 1 base clipped from V and 10 bases from J, the junction kept 10 bases outside the gene matches. CDR1 and CDR2 from the germline V gene are SGHDT and YYEEEE. In DNA form, the CDR3 reads TGTGCCAGCAGCTTGACAGGGGCCCCTGGGATAGCTTTCTTT. Its protein is CASSLTGAPGIAFF.

The chain is built from TRBV2 and TRBJ2-7, with TRBD2 as a possible D gene (6 bases). The CDR3 is 12 amino acids. The germline V gene encodes CDR1 SNHLY and CDR2 FYNNEI. The V end was cut by 8 bases, the J end by 1 base, with 9 bases between. In DNA, the CDR3 is TGTGCCAGCCGTGGGGGGTCCTACGAGCAGTACTTC. It encodes CASRGGSYEQYF.

The rearrangement links TRBV4-1 to TRBJ2-3; no definite D call. Germline V gives CDR1 MGHRA, CDR2 YSYEKL. The V and J ends lost 1 base and 4 bases respectively, with 6 bases between them. The CDR3 length is 13 residues. The CDR3 DNA reads as TGCGCCAGCAGCCAAGTCATTTCAGATACGCAGTATTTT. Encoded protein: CASSQVISDTQYF.

The chain links TRBV20-1 to TRBJ2-2; TRBD2 is a possible D gene (6 bases). Trimming pared 6 bases from V and 2 bases from J, leaving 7 bases between. CDR1 is DFQATT and CDR2 is SNEGSKA in the germline V gene (reference sequence). The CDR3 covers 12 residues. The CDR3 loop reads CSALANTGELFF. The DNA for the CDR3 is TGCAGTGCACTAGCTAACACCGGGGAGCTGTTTTTT.

The chain combines TRBV20-1 with TRBJ2-1, with TRBD2 identical over 10 bases. This CDR3 contains 15 residues. J was trimmed by 8 bases and V by 3 bases; bases with no gene match: 10. Germline V lookup: CDR1 DFQATT, CDR2 SNEGSKA (reference sequence). The CDR3 region has the DNA TGCAGTGCTAGGCCTCCTAGCGGGAGCTTCTATGAGCAGTTCTTC. This codes for CSARPPSGSFYEQFF.

The CDR3 bases are TGCAGTGCTAGGACAGGGTATGGCTACACCTTC. Encoded protein: CSARTGYGYTF. The genes are TRBV20-1 and TRBJ1-2, with 7 bases that match TRBD1. With 3 bases clipped from V and 5 bases from J, the junction kept 0 bases outside the gene matches. This CDR3 spans 11 amino acids. Germline CDR1 is DFQATT and CDR2 is SNEGSKA (reference sequence).

This clonotype was counted only a few times. This chain joins TRBV5-1 and TRBJ2-1; D might be TRBD1 or TRBD2, each matching 6 bases. The CDR3 runs to 17 residues. V was pared by 1 base and J by 4 bases, with 18 bases between. From germline, CDR1 is SGHRS and CDR2 YFSETQ. The CDR3: CASSLMAGTGRYNEQFF. DNA of the CDR3: TGCGCCAGCAGCTTGATGGCAGGAACAGGGAGGTACAATGAGCAGTTCTTC.

A few counts support this clonotype. The chain carries TRBV6-2 or TRBV6-3 and TRBJ2-2; the D is unclear. The V and J ends lost 2 bases and 2 bases respectively, with 15 bases between them. The CDR3 consists of 17 residues. Looked up from germline, CDR1 is MNHEY and CDR2 is SVGEGT. CDR3: CASSYNTRESNTGELFF. In nucleotides, the CDR3 is TGTGCCAGCAGTTACAACACACGAGAGAGTAACACCGGGGAGCTGTTTTTT.

This clonotype was detected only a few times. This chain uses TRBV5-1 with TRBJ2-1, with D maybe TRBD2 (5 bases). There are 18 residues in the CDR3. The ends were cut back, 4 bases at V and 3 bases at J, with 23 bases in the middle. Per germline, CDR1 SGHRS and CDR2 YFSETQ. CDR3: CASSPTSLSGVIYNEQFF. CDR3 coding DNA: TGCGCCAGCAGCCCGACCTCCTTATCCGGGGTAATCTACAATGAGCAGTTCTTC.

The J gene is TRBJ1-1, the V gene TRBV5-1; tentative D call: TRBD1 (5 bases). V lost 0 bases to trimming and J lost 0 bases, with 15 bases between them. The V gene's germline CDR1 is SGHRS and CDR2 YFSETQ. There are 17 residues in the CDR3. The CDR3 nucleotides are TGCGCCAGCAGCTTGGTACCTCCGGGGCTGCTGAACACTGAAGCTTTCTTT. This encodes CASSLVPPGLLNTEAFF.

The V call is TRBV5-5, the J call TRBJ1-1, with 7 bases identical to TRBD1. Germline CDR1 reads SGHKS; CDR2 reads YYEKEE (reference sequence). The V and J ends lost 2 bases and 5 bases, in that order; junction bases with no gene match: 6. CDR3 length: 14 amino acids. The CDR3 DNA sequence: TGTGCCAGCAGCTTCCGTGACAGGGCGACTGAAGCTTTCTTT. Protein: CASSFRDRATEAFF.

This clonotype was observed once. This chain uses TRBV20-1 with TRBJ2-3; 8 bases map to TRBD2. V lost 0 bases and J lost 6; bases outside the gene matches: 5. This CDR3 comprises 14 residues. Per germline, CDR1 DFQATT and CDR2 SNEGSKA (reference sequence). For the CDR3, the DNA is TGCAGTGCTAGAGACCGGACTAGCAGCGATACGCAGTATTTT. Translated, it gives CSARDRTSSDTQYF.

This sequence joins TRBV19 and TRBJ2-2, with 14 bases fitting TRBD2. The CDR3 sequence is 19 residues long. The V gene end was trimmed by 6 bases and the J gene end by 2 bases; junction bases not matched to a gene: 11. Germline V gene lookup returns CDR1 LNHDA and CDR2 SQIVND (reference sequence). In nucleotides, the CDR3 is TGTGCCAGTAGCCCGGTGACTAGCGGGAGGGCCTTTAACACCGGGGAGCTGTTTTTT. Translating it yields CASSPVTSGRAFNTGELFF.

The chain links TRBV29-1 to TRBJ2-2, with TRBD1 as a possible D gene (5 bases). The CDR3 spans 13 residues. Germline CDR1 reads SQVTM; CDR2 reads ANQGSEA. V lost 6 bases to trimming and J lost 1 base, with 9 bases between them. CDR3 nucleotide sequence: TGCAGCGTGATCACAGGGAACACCGGGGAGCTGTTTTTT. Translated: CSVITGNTGELFF.

This chain links TRBV11-1 with TRBJ2-1; 11 bases line up with TRBD2. V was pared by 4 bases and J by 8 bases, with 7 bases of the junction left unmatched. Germline-derived CDR1 and CDR2 are SGHAT and FQDESV (reference sequence). The CDR3 extends over 15 amino acids. The CDR3: CASSSGTSGWDEQFF. CDR3 DNA sequence: TGTGCCAGCAGCTCCGGGACTAGCGGATGGGATGAGCAGTTCTTC.